The source of this T cell receptor (beta chain) is a study of blood T cell repertoires in COVID-19. Losses at the gene ends were 3 bases for V and 1 base for J; bases not matched to a gene: 6. CDR3 length: 16 residues. The germline V gene encodes CDR1 MDHEN and CDR2 SYDVKM. About this clone itself: The sample carries other DNA sequences with the same CDR3.

Original analysis: Counts of nucleated cells, estimated from reference gene primer amplification, were obtained. Clones were sequenced by immunoSEQ multiplex PCR, and TCRdb holds only the in-frame ones, with some missing. The V and J calls and the clone size are those of that table, but D and trimming were determined from the DNA. The sample holds 120,000 to 150,000 clones, 70% to 80% seen once. The receptor's source is a man aged 55-75 years with acute or convalescent COVID-19. Sequencing was done on a sample of peripheral blood. The chain carries TRBV28 and TRBJ1-5; 7 bases map to TRBD1. CDR3 loop: CASSFAGGGSNQPQHF. CDR3 in DNA: TGTGCCAGCAGTTTTGCAGGGGGAGGAAGCAATCAGCCCCAGCATTTT.